Below are 7 T cell receptor beta chains sequenced from a single sample in a study of blood T cell repertoires in COVID-19. Sequencing was performed with immunoSEQ multiplex PCR; in TCRdb, only in-frame clones are kept and a portion is missing. The sample has over 250,000 clones, approximately 90% seen once. The sample comprised peripheral blood. Receptor source: a woman aged 55-75 years with acute or convalescent COVID-19.

The chain combines TRBV6-5 with TRBJ1-5; the match to TRBD1 covers 7 bases. The germline V gene has CDR1 MNHEY and CDR2 SVGAGI. The V segment lost 6 bases and the J segment 1 base; nucleotides outside the gene matches: 3. This CDR3 spans 14 amino acids. In DNA, the CDR3 is TGTGCCAGCAGGGGGACAGTAAGCAATCAGCCCCAGCATTTT. This translates into CASRGTVSNQPQHF.

This chain joins TRBV12-3 or TRBV12-4 and TRBJ2-7; D is unclear. Trimming left V 4 bases short and J 2 bases short, with 3 bases between. The CDR3 sequence is 11 residues long. The CDR3 nucleotides read TGTGCCAGCAGTTCTACCTACGAGCAGTACTTC. Translation gives CASSSTYEQYF.

The chain carries TRBV3-1 (or the pseudogene TRBV3-2) and TRBJ1-4, with D possibly TRBD1 on 5 matching bases. The CDR3 runs 15 residues. Looked up from germline, CDR1 is LGHDT and CDR2 is YNNKEL (reference sequence). V was cut by 4 bases and J by 0 bases, with 9 bases left in between. CDR3 in DNA: TGTGCCAGCAGCCGGGGCGGGACAACTAATGAAAAACTGTTTTTT. Translated, it gives CASSRGGTTNEKLFF.

This chain uses TRBV7-3 with TRBJ2-1; TRBD2 agrees at 7 bases. The CDR3 loop spans 15 amino acids. CDR1 and CDR2 (germline): SGHTA, FQGTGA. Trimming removed 8 bases from V and 7 bases from J; junction bases left unmatched: 14. The CDR3 nucleotides read TGTGCCAGCCGCGGCGGGGAGGGAGGGTGGAATGAGCAGTTCTTC. Amino acid sequence: CASRGGEGGWNEQFF.

The CDR3 loop reads CASSLFYEQKTGVDSPLHF. CDR3 sequence (DNA): TGTGCCAGCAGTTTGTTCTATGAACAGAAAACAGGTGTGGATTCACCCCTCCACTTT. This chain links TRBV27 with TRBJ1-6; D may be TRBD1 (5 bases). The CDR3 length is 19 residues. Germline values: CDR1 MNHEY, CDR2 SMNVEV (reference sequence). V was pared by 3 bases and J by 8 bases, with 26 bases between.

The CDR3 protein is CASSVGIAEETQYF. CDR3 in DNA: TGTGCCAGCAGCGTAGGAATAGCGGAAGAGACCCAGTACTTC. The rearrangement uses TRBV9 and TRBJ2-5; D is possibly TRBD2 (6 bases). V lost 0 bases to trimming and J lost 3 bases, with 9 bases between them. The CDR3 runs 14 residues. The germline CDR1 and CDR2 sequences are SGDLS and YYNGEE.

The chain employs TRBV5-6 and TRBJ2-1; maybe TRBD1 (5 bases). Trimming took off 5 bases at V and 12 bases at J, with 21 bases between the two ends. CDR3 length equals 14 residues. In germline, CDR1 is SGHDT, CDR2 YYEEEE. CDR3 coding DNA: TGTGCCAGCAGGCCTGGGGCAGGTACCATTGCGCAGTTCTTC. This encodes CASRPGAGTIAQFF.